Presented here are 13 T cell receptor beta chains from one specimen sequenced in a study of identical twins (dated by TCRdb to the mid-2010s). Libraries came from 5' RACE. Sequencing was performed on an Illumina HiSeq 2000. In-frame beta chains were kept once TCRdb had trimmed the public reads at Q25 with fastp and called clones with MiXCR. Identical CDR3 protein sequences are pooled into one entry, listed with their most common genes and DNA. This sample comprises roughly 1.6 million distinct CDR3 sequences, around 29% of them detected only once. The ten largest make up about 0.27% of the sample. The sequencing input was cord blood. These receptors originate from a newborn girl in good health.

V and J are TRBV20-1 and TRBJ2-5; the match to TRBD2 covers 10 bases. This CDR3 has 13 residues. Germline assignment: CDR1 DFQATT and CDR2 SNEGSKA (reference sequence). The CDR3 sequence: CSGETSGQETQYF. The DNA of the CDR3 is TGCAGCGGTGAGACTAGCGGGCAAGAGACCCAGTACTTC.

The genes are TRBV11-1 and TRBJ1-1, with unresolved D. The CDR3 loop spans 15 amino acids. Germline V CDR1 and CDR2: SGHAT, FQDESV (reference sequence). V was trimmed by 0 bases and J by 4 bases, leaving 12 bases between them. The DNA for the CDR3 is TGTGCCAGCAGCTTAGCGCTGGGGATGGGCACTGAAGCTTTCTTT. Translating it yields CASSLALGMGTEAFF. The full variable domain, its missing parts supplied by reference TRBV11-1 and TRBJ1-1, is EAEVAQSPRYKITEKSQAVAFWCDPISGHATLYWYRQILGQGPELLVQFQDESVVDDSQLPKDRFSAERLKGVDSTLKIQPAELGDSAMYLCASSLALGMGTEAFFGQGTRLTVV.

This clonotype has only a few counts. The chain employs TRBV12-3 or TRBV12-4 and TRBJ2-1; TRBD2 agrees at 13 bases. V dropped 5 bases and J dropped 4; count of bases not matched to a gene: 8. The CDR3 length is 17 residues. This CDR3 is CASSRPGTSGAYNEQFF. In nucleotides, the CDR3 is TGTGCCAGCAGTCGCCCAGGGACTAGCGGGGCTTACAATGAGCAGTTCTTC.

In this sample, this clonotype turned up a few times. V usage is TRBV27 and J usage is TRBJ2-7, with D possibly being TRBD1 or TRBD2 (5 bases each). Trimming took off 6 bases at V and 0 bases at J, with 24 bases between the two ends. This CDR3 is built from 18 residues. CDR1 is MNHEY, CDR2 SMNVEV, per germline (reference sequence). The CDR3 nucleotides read TGTGCCAGCAGCCCAGAAAATCCGGGAAGACAGTTCTCCTACGAGCAGTACTTC. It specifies CASSPENPGRQFSYEQYF.

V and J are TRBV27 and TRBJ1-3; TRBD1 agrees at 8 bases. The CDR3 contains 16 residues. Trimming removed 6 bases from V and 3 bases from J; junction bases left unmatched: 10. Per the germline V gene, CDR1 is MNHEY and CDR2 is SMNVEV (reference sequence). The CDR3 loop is CASRSTTGDFGNTIYF. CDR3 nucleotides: TGTGCCAGCAGGTCCACGACAGGGGATTTTGGAAACACCATATATTTT.

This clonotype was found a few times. CDR3 amino acids: CASSPPDYDEQYF. The CDR3 DNA reads as TGTGCCAGCAGTCCCCCTGACTACGATGAGCAGTACTTC. The chain combines TRBV28 with TRBJ2-7, with D maybe TRBD2 (5 bases). V lost 5 bases to trimming and J lost 7 bases, with 15 bases between them. The CDR3 contains 13 residues. The germline gives CDR1 MDHEN, CDR2 SYDVKM.

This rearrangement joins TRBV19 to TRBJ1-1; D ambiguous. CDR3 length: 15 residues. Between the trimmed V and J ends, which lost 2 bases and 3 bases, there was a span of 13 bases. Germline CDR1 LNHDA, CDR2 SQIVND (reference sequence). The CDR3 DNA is TGTGCCAGTAGTATATCCGGCAGACGGTACACTGAAGCTTTCTTT. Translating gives CASSISGRRYTEAFF.

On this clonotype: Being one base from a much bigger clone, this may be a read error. CDR3 bases: TGTGCCAGCGGCCCGACCTTACTAGGAGTTCGAGAGACCCTGTACTTC. Translation: CASGPTLLGVRETLYF. The chain links TRBV12-3 or TRBV12-4 to TRBJ2-5; maybe TRBD2 (5 bases). The CDR3 has 16 amino acids.

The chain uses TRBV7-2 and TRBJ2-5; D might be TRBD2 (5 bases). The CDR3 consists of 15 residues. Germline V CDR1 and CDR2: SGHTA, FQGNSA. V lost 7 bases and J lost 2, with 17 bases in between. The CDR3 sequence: CASKRFGLPQETQYF. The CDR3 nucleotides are TGTGCCAGCAAGAGATTTGGACTCCCACAAGAGACCCAGTACTTC.

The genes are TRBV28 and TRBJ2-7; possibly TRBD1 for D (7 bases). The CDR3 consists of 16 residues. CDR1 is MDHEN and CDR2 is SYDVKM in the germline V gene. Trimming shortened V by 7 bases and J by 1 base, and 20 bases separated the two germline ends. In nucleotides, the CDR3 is TGTGCCAGCATCCCAGGGGGGCAGTATACGTCCTACGAGCAGTACTTC. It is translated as CASIPGGQYTSYEQYF.

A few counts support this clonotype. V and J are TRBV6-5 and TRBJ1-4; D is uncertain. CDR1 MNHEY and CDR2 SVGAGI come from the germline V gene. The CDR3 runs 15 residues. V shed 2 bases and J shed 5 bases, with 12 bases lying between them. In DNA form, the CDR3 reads TGTGCCAGCAGTTACGGGCGCTGGGAAAATGAAAAACTGTTTTTT. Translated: CASSYGRWENEKLFF.

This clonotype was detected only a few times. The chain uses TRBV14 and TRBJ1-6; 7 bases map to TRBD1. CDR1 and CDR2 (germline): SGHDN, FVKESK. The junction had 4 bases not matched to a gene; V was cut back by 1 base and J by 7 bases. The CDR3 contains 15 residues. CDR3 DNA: TGTGCCAGCAGCCAAGTTGGAGGGGGCAATTCACCCCTCCACTTT. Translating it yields CASSQVGGGNSPLHF.

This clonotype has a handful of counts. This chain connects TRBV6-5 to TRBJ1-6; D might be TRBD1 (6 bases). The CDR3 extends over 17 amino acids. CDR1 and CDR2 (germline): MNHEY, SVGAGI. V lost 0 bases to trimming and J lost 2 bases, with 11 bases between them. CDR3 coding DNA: TGTGCCAGCAGTTACTCGGACGGGGGCCCCTATAATTCACCCCTCCACTTT. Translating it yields CASSYSDGGPYNSPLHF.